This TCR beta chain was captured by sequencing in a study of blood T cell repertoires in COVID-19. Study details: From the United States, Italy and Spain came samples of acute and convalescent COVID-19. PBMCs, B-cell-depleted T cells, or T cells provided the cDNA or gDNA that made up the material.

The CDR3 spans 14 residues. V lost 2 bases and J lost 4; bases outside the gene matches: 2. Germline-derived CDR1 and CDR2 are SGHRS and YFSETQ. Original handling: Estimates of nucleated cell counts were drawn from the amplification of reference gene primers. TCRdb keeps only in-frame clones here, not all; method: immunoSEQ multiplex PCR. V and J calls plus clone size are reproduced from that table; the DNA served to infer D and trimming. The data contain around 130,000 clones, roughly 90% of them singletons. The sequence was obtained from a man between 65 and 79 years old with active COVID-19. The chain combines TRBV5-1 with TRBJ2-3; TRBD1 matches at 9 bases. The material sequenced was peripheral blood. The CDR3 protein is CASSLRTGADTQYF. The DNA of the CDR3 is TGCGCCAGCAGCTTACGGACAGGGGCAGATACGCAGTATTTT.